This T cell receptor (beta chain) was recovered during a study of T-cell memory formation after mild COVID-19. General study findings and limits: CD4+ clones that contracted lay mainly in CM and EM; CD8+ ones lay in EMRA.

A 5'RACE reaction primed in the constant segment made cDNA libraries of TCR alpha and TCR beta, and these carried sample barcodes and UMIs. MiXCR, run by TCRdb on the 5' RACE reads, gives a single entry per CDR3 protein. This table has 300,000 to 350,000 distinct CDR3 sequences, over 10% appearing once. Note on this clonotype: The antigen remains unidentified.

The TCR sequence derives from a young man who had mild COVID-19 (a few samples of this study predate the infection). Cell type and time point are not known. Sequencing was done on a sample of PBMCs or a T cell subset sorted from them (not recorded which).

This CDR3 is CASSATEGYEQYF. CDR3 DNA sequence: TGCGCCAGCAGCGCTACCGAGGGCTACGAGCAGTACTTC. The chain links TRBV4-3 to TRBJ2-7; D is possibly TRBD2 (5 bases). V was shortened by 5 bases and J by 3 bases, with 11 bases between the two germline ends. CDR3 length: 13 amino acids. Germline V gives CDR1 LGHNA, CDR2 YSLEER.